Listed here is a single T cell receptor beta chain. This entry is derived from a study of blood T cell repertoires in COVID-19. At the level of the study: The study drew acute and convalescent COVID-19 samples from the United States, Italy and Spain. In each case, the material was cDNA or gDNA derived from T cells, B-cell-depleted T cells, or PBMCs.

Data came from immunoSEQ multiplex PCR; TCRdb stores just in-frame clones and leaves some out. Among 120,000 to 150,000 clones listed, 84% were seen once. J was trimmed by 4 bases and V by 6 bases; bases with no gene match: 10. This CDR3 contains 15 residues. Germline assignment: CDR1 MNHEY and CDR2 SVGAGI. The rearrangement links TRBV6-5 to TRBJ2-5, with TRBD1 matching 8 bases. Sequencing input: peripheral blood. The sequence was obtained from a human donor in a cohort sampled during active COVID-19. CDR3 loop: CASSPSQGAGETQYF. DNA of the CDR3: TGTGCCAGCAGCCCGTCCCAGGGGGCAGGAGAGACCCAGTACTTC.